The sequence of this T cell receptor (beta chain) was determined in a study of blood T cell repertoires in COVID-19. Study-wide context: Material from acute and convalescent COVID-19 was sourced from the United States, Italy and Spain. From T cells, B-cell-depleted T cells, or PBMCs came the material, which was cDNA or gDNA.

V lost 1 base, J lost 1 base, and 11 bases lay in between. Germline CDR1 is SQVTM and CDR2 is ANQGSEA. This CDR3 is built from 14 residues. Study processing details: Estimates of nucleated cell counts were drawn from the amplification of reference gene primers. Measured with immunoSEQ multiplex PCR; TCRdb has only the in-frame clones, and not every one. The V and J calls and the clone size are those of that table, but D and trimming were determined from the DNA. The repertoire holds roughly 130,000 clones, with about four fifths as singletons. The J gene is TRBJ2-7, the V gene TRBV29-1; maybe TRBD2 (5 bases). Material for sequencing was peripheral blood. The receptor was derived from a man aged 60 to 75 with active or convalescent COVID-19. The CDR3 is CSVEGPGKSYEQYF. The DNA of the CDR3 is TGCAGCGTTGAAGGTCCCGGGAAGTCCTACGAGCAGTACTTC.